These 26 T cell receptor beta chains were sequenced from one sample in a study of post-analysis software for immune sequencing data. Study-level results: Several TRBV segments occurring more often in patients than controls included TRBV5-6, TRBV5-1 and TRBV20-1.

What these receptors recognize is not known. Included in the TCR beta cDNA libraries were unique molecular identifiers. TCRdb called the PCR reads again in MiXCR, with one record for every CDR3 protein. The table has hundreds of thousands of distinct CDR3 sequences, approximately 53% seen once; the top ten hold 4.6%. Specimen: blood. Source of these receptors: a girl aged 5 to 17 with multiple sclerosis.

The chain couples TRBV4-1 to TRBJ1-2; D may be TRBD1 (6 bases). Germline V gene data show CDR1 as MGHRA and CDR2 as YSYEKL. The CDR3 consists of 17 residues. Trimming stripped 0 bases from V and 0 bases from J, with 14 bases between. CDR3 loop: CASSQDWDTLANYGYTF. The CDR3 DNA reads as TGCGCCAGCAGCCAAGATTGGGACACTTTAGCTAACTATGGCTACACCTTC.

V gene TRBV7-9 combines with J gene TRBJ2-3, with 9 positions matching TRBD2. This CDR3 region has 18 residues. V lost 5 bases to trimming and J lost 1 base; unmatched junction nucleotides: 13. In germline, CDR1 is SEHNR, CDR2 FQNEAQ (reference sequence). The CDR3: CASSPEASGALGTDTQYF. CDR3 coding DNA: TGTGCCAGCAGCCCGGAGGCTAGCGGGGCCCTTGGCACAGATACGCAGTATTTT.

This clonotype was picked up a small number of times. The rearrangement joins TRBV5-1 to TRBJ2-5; maybe TRBD2 (6 bases). This CDR3 has 17 residues. Trimming removed 3 bases at V and 5 bases at J, with 23 bases between. Germline V gene data show CDR1 as SGHRS and CDR2 as YFSETQ. This CDR3 is CASSSTAPAGLEETQYF. As DNA, the CDR3 is TGCGCCAGCAGCTCCACCGCCCCTGCGGGGCTTGAGGAGACCCAGTACTTC.

The chain employs TRBV3-1 and TRBJ2-3, with TRBD2 matching 8 bases. The CDR3 is made up of 16 amino acids. The V and J ends lost 1 base and 3 bases, in that order; junction bases with no gene match: 6. Germline V gene lookup returns CDR1 LGHDT and CDR2 YNNKEL (reference sequence). CDR3 sequence reads: CASSQVGGALTDTQYF. In DNA form, the CDR3 reads TGTGCCAGCAGCCAAGTCGGGGGGGCCTTGACAGATACGCAGTATTTT.

This clonotype appeared many times. The J gene is TRBJ2-1, the V gene TRBV10-3; TRBD2 aligns across 7 bases. With 11 bases clipped from V and 4 bases from J, the junction kept 8 bases outside the gene matches. This CDR3 has 13 residues. Germline CDR1 and CDR2: ENHRY and SYGVKD. The CDR3 sequence is CAASRDYYNEQFF. The CDR3 region has the DNA TGTGCCGCCTCTCGGGACTATTACAATGAGCAGTTCTTC.

The V gene is TRBV27, the J gene TRBJ1-2, with 8 bases fitting TRBD1. The CDR3 length is 13 residues. Germline CDR1 reads MNHEY; CDR2 reads SMNVEV (reference sequence). The CDR3 bases are TGTACCACCCGGACAGGGAATGACTATGGCTACACCTTC. This codes for CTTRTGNDYGYTF.

Details on this clonotype: The junction differs from germline at one of its ends, possibly a read error. The chain recombines TRBV5-1 with TRBJ2-7; 7 bases line up with TRBD1. The CDR3 runs to 13 residues. Per the germline V gene, CDR1 is SGHRS and CDR2 is YFSETQ. Here the CDR3 DNA reads TGTGCCAGCAGCTTCCGACAGGGCGACGAGCAGTACTTC. Encoded protein: CASSFRQGDEQYF.

This clonotype showed up just a few times. V usage is TRBV20-1 and J usage is TRBJ2-7; 8 bases align to TRBD1. The CDR3 consists of 20 residues. The junction had 20 bases not matched to a gene; V was cut back by 1 base and J by 0 bases. CDR1 and CDR2 from the germline V gene are DFQATT and SNEGSKA (reference sequence). CDR3 nucleotide sequence: TGCAGTGCTAGAGGGACAGGGATCGAAGACGGGTTTGGAAGCTCCTACGAGCAGTACTTC. Translation gives CSARGTGIEDGFGSSYEQYF.

This clonotype was seen more than once but under ten times. This sequence joins TRBV9 and TRBJ2-1; 12 nucleotides agree with TRBD2. V was clipped by 2 bases and J by 10 bases; unmatched bases: 13. Germline V gives CDR1 SGDLS, CDR2 YYNGEE. The CDR3 spans 17 residues. In DNA form, the CDR3 reads TGTGCCAGCAGCGTTAAATCCGGGACTAGCGGGCTGGGGGAGCAGTTCTTC. As protein: CASSVKSGTSGLGEQFF.

This clonotype was detected a few times. This chain links TRBV4-2 with TRBJ2-5; D unresolved. Germline CDR1 reads LGHNA; CDR2 reads YNFKEQ. Trimming removed 3 bases at V and 4 bases at J, with 15 bases between. The CDR3 runs 15 residues. The CDR3 DNA reads TGTGCCAGCAGCCAGGACCCGGGCCGGGCAGAGACCCAGTACTTC. This sequence encodes CASSQDPGRAETQYF.

The rearrangement joins TRBV10-3 to TRBJ2-7; 8 bases are a match to TRBD2. V lost 0 bases, J lost 2 bases, and 9 bases stayed unmatched. This CDR3 is 17 amino acids long. Germline CDR1 ENHRY, CDR2 SYGVKD. The CDR3 protein is CAISESMGGRLAYEQYF. The CDR3 bases are TGTGCCATCAGTGAGTCGATGGGCGGGAGGCTTGCCTACGAGCAGTACTTC.

The chain combines TRBV29-1 with TRBJ2-7, with TRBD1 as a possible D gene (6 bases). Germline assignment: CDR1 SQVTM and CDR2 ANQGSEA. The CDR3 has 14 residues. Trimming took 3 bases from V and 4 from J, leaving 16 bases between them. This CDR3 reads CSVDGSGDQYEQYF. CDR3 nucleotides: TGCAGCGTTGATGGTTCAGGGGACCAATACGAGCAGTACTTC.

The CDR3 sequence is CASSQGRTREKLFF. The CDR3 bases are TGTGCCAGCAGCCAGGGACGGACCCGGGAAAAACTGTTTTTT. The J gene is TRBJ1-4, the V gene TRBV3-1; tentatively, D is TRBD1 (5 bases). The CDR3 spans 14 residues. Germline V gene data show CDR1 as LGHDT and CDR2 as YNNKEL (reference sequence). V was pared by 3 bases and J by 8 bases, with 13 bases between.

The V call is TRBV18, the J call TRBJ2-7, with 10 bases fitting TRBD1. V lost 2 bases and J lost 7; bases outside the gene matches: 8. This CDR3 contains 15 residues. In germline, CDR1 is KGHSH, CDR2 LQKENI. For the CDR3, the DNA is TGTGCCAGCTCACCAACGGGACAGGGGACGAAGGAGCAGTACTTC. It is translated as CASSPTGQGTKEQYF.

The rearrangement links TRBV7-9 to TRBJ2-7, with D perhaps matching TRBD1 or TRBD2 (7 bases each). The end of the DNA is better explained by TRBJ2-5, so the J call may be wrong. CDR3 length: 15 residues. The V gene's germline CDR1 is SEHNR and CDR2 FQNEAQ (reference sequence). For the CDR3, the DNA is TGTGCCAGCAGCACGCGACAGGGAGGGCACGAGACCCAGTACTTC. Translated: CASSTRQGGHETQYF.

This clonotype was recorded a few times. V gene TRBV12-5 combines with J gene TRBJ2-5; D not certain. The germline V and J ends were trimmed by 0 bases and 6 bases, with 5 bases remaining between them. The germline V gene has CDR1 LGHNT and CDR2 FRNRAP. There are 12 residues in the CDR3. CDR3: CASGLVRQTQYF. As DNA, the CDR3 is TGTGCTAGTGGTTTGGTAAGGCAGACCCAGTACTTC.

The table lists this clonotype with a few counts. The chain employs TRBV10-3 and TRBJ2-7; weak D call: TRBD2 (5 bases). Germline-derived CDR1 and CDR2 are ENHRY and SYGVKD. V was clipped by 2 bases and J by 6 bases, with 14 bases between them. The CDR3 length is 14 residues. In DNA, the CDR3 is TGTGCCATCAGTGAGCCAAATACTAGGTCCGAGCAGTACTTC. The encoded protein is CAISEPNTRSEQYF.

Only a few counts were recorded for this clonotype. The gene calls are TRBV29-1 and TRBJ2-5; possible D gene TRBD2, 5 bases. The CDR3 totals 12 residues. CDR1 SQVTM and CDR2 ANQGSEA come from the germline V gene. V was trimmed by 7 bases and J by 2 bases, leaving 11 bases between them. The CDR3 DNA reads TGCAGCGGGGATCGGGGACAAGAGACCCAGTACTTC. This gives the protein CSGDRGQETQYF.

The chain couples TRBV29-1 to TRBJ2-5; 7 bases line up with TRBD2. CDR1 is SQVTM, CDR2 ANQGSEA, per germline. Trimming at V came to 3 bases and at J to 1 base, leaving 8 bases not matched to a gene. This CDR3 spans 15 amino acids. The CDR3 DNA sequence: TGCAGCGTTGAGGAGCTAGCGGAGCCCCAAGAGACCCAGTACTTC. Amino acids: CSVEELAEPQETQYF. Full variable domain (outside the CDR3, taken from reference TRBV29-1 and TRBJ2-5): SAVISQKPSRDICQRGTSLTIQCQVDSQVTMMFWYRQQPGQSLTLIATANQGSEATYESGFVIDKFPISRPNLTFSTLTVSNMSPEDSSIYLCSVEELAEPQETQYFGPGTRLLVL.

V and J are TRBV12-3 or TRBV12-4 and TRBJ2-5; the D is unclear. Between the trimmed V and J ends, which lost 7 bases and 5 bases, there was a span of 11 bases. The length of the CDR3 is 12 residues. As DNA, the CDR3 is TGTGCCAGCAAAGGGCTTCCGGAGACCCAGTACTTC. Translated: CASKGLPETQYF.

V and J are TRBV12-5 and TRBJ1-5, with D maybe TRBD1 (6 bases). This CDR3 comprises 14 residues. CDR1 is LGHNT, CDR2 FRNRAP, per germline. The V end lost 6 bases, the J end lost 0 bases, and 9 bases lay between the germline ends. The CDR3 sequence is CASGGQYSNQPQHF. The CDR3 DNA follows: TGTGCTAGTGGCGGACAGTATAGCAATCAGCCCCAGCATTTT.

This clonotype was detected only a few times. The CDR3 DNA reads TGTGCCAGCAGCGTAGCGGGAGCCACCTACAATGAGCAGTTCTTC. Protein: CASSVAGATYNEQFF. J is TRBJ2-1 and V is TRBV11-2; 9 bases align to TRBD2. V gave up 5 bases and J gave up 2 bases; unmatched junction bases: 4. Germline V gene lookup returns CDR1 SGHAT and CDR2 FQNNGV. The CDR3 covers 15 residues.

CDR3 residues: CASSHPPIAFPPYEQYF. DNA for the CDR3: TGCGCCAGCAGCCATCCCCCGATAGCCTTTCCTCCCTACGAGCAGTACTTC. This sequence joins TRBV4-1 and TRBJ2-7; no firm D call. Germline CDR1 and CDR2: MGHRA and YSYEKL. The CDR3 is made up of 17 amino acids. The germline V and J ends were trimmed by 3 bases and 2 bases, with 20 bases remaining between them.

A word on this clonotype: A much larger clone lies one base from this, so it may be a read error. The chain employs TRBV6-2 or TRBV6-3 and TRBJ2-4; D may match TRBD1 or TRBD2 (5 bases each). TRBJ2-7 explains the end of the DNA better; the J call may be wrong. The CDR3 covers 13 residues. Germline values: CDR1 MNHEY, CDR2 SVGEGT. The CDR3 loop reads CASSYGGPYEQYF. Written as DNA, the CDR3 is TGTGCCAGCAGTTACGGGGGACCCTACGAGCAGTACTTC.

This clonotype showed up just a few times. This sequence joins TRBV5-1 and TRBJ2-7; D is ambiguous. Germline V gene data show CDR1 as SGHRS and CDR2 as YFSETQ. The ends were cut back, 0 bases at V and 4 bases at J, with 11 bases in the middle. The length of the CDR3 is 14 residues. The CDR3 is CASSLASTGYEQYF. CDR3 DNA sequence: TGCGCCAGCAGCTTGGCCTCGACCGGTTACGAGCAGTACTTC.

The chain joins TRBV29-1 to TRBJ1-1; D gene unclear. Germline V gene data show CDR1 as SQVTM and CDR2 as ANQGSEA. V was shortened by 4 bases and J by 8 bases, with 14 bases between the two germline ends. This CDR3 has 12 residues. The DNA for the CDR3 is TGCAGCGTTGGAAACCCGGCTTGGGAAGCTTTCTTT. Its translation: CSVGNPAWEAFF.